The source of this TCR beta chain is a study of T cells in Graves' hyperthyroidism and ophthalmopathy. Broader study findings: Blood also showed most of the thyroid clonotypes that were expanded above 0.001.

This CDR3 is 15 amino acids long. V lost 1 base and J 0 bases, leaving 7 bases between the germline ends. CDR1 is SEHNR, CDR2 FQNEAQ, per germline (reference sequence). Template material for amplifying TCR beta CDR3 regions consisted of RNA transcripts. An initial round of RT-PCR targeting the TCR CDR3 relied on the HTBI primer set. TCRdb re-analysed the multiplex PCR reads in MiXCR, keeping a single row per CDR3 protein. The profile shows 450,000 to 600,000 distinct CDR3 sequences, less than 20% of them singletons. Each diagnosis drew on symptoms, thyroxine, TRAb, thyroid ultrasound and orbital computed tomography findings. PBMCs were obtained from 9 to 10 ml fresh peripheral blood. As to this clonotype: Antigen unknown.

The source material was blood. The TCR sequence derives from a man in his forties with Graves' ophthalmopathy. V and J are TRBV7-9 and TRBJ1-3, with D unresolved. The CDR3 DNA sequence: TGTGCCAGCAGCTTAGTGGCCTTCTCTGGAAACACCATATATTTT. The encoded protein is CASSLVAFSGNTIYF.